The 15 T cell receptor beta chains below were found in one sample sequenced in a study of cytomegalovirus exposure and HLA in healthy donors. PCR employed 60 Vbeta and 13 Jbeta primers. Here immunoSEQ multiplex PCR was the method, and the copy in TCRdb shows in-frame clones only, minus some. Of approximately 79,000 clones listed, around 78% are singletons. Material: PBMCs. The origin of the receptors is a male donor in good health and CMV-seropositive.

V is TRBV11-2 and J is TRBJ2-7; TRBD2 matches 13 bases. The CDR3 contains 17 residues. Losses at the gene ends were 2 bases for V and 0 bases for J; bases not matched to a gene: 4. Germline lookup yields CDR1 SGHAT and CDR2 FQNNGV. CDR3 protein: CASSLKTSGRPSYEQYF. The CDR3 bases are TGTGCCAGCAGCTTAAAGACTAGCGGGAGGCCCTCCTACGAGCAGTACTTC.

CDR3 amino acids: CASSPLTAYEQYF. CDR3 DNA: TGTGCCAGCAGTCCACTGACAGCCTACGAGCAGTACTTC. The V call is TRBV28, the J call TRBJ2-7, with D perhaps matching TRBD1 (5 bases). This CDR3 spans 13 amino acids. The germline CDR1 and CDR2 sequences are MDHEN and SYDVKM. V was shortened by 5 bases and J by 2 bases, with 10 bases between the two germline ends.

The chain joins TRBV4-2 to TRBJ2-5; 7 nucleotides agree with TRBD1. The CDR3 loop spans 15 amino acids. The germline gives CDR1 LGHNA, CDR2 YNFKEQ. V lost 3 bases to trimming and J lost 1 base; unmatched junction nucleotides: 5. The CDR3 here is CASSQPSGGQETQYF. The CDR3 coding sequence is TGTGCCAGCAGCCAGCCCTCAGGGGGCCAAGAGACCCAGTACTTC.

CDR3 in amino acids: CASSTATGQGRDNYGYTF. CDR3 coding DNA: TGTGCCAGTAGTACCGCCACCGGACAGGGCCGAGACAACTATGGCTACACCTTC. The chain links TRBV19 to TRBJ1-2; TRBD1 matches 8 bases. Germline V gene data show CDR1 as LNHDA and CDR2 as SQIVND (reference sequence). V trimming: 4 bases; J trimming: 2 bases; junction bases outside the gene matches: 15. CDR3 size: 18 residues.

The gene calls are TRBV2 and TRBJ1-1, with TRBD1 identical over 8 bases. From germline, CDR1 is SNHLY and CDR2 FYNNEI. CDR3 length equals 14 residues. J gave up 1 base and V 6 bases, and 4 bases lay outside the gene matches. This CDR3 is CASSLTGANTEAFF. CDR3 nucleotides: TGTGCCAGCAGCCTGACAGGGGCGAACACTGAAGCTTTCTTT.

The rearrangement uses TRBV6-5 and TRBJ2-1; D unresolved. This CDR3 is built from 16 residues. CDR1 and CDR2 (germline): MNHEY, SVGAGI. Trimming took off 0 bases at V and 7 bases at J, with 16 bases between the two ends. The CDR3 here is CASSYSRRPWRNEQFF. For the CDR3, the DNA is TGTGCCAGCAGTTACTCGCGACGGCCTTGGAGAAATGAGCAGTTCTTC.

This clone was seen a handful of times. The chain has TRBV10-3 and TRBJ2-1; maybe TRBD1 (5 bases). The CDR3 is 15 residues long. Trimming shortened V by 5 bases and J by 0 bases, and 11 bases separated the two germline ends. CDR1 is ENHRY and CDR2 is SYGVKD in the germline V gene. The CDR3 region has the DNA TGTGCCATCAGTAGGACATCCCTCTCCTACAATGAGCAGTTCTTC. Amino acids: CAISRTSLSYNEQFF.

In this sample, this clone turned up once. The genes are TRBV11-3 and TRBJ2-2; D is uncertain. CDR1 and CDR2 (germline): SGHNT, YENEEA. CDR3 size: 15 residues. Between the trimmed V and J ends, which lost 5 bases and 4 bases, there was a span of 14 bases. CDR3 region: CASSPRPAVTGELFF. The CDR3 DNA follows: TGTGCCAGCAGCCCTAGGCCCGCTGTCACCGGGGAGCTGTTTTTT.

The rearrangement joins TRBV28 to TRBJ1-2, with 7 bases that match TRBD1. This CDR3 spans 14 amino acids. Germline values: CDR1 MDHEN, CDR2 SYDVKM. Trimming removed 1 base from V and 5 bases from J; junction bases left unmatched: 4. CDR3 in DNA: TGTGCCAGCAGTTTATCGGGACAGCTTTATGGCTACACCTTC. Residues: CASSLSGQLYGYTF.

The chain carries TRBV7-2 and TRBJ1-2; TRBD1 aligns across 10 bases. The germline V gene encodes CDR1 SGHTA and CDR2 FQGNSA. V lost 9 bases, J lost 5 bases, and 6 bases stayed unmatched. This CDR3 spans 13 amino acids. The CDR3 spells CARSTGGAYGYTF. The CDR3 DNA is TGTGCCAGATCGACAGGGGGCGCGTATGGCTACACCTTC.

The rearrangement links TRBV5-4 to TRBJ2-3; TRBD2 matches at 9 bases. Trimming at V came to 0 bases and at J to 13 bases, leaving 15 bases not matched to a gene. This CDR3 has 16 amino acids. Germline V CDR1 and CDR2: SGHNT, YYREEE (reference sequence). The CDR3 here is CASSLASGLAGTVKYF. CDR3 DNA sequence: TGTGCCAGCAGCTTGGCCTCGGGCCTAGCGGGGACGGTTAAGTATTTT.

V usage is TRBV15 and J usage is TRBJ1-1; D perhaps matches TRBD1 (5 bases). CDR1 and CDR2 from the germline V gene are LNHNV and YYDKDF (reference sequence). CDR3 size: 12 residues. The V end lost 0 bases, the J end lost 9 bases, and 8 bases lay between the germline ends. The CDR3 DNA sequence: TGTGCCACCAGCAGAGAGGGGCGAAAAGCTTTCTTT. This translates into CATSREGRKAFF.

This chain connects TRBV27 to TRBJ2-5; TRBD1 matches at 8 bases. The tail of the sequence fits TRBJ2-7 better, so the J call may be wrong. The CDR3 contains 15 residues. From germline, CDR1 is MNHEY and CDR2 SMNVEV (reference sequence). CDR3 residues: CASSLLGQDGNEQYF. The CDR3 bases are TGTGCCAGCAGTTTATTGGGACAGGACGGGAACGAGCAGTACTTC.

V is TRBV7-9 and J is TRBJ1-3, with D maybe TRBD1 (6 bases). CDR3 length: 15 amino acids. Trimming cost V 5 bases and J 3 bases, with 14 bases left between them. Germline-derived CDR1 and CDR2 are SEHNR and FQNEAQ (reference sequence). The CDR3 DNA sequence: TGTGCCAGCAGCCCAAGGGGGACGGTTGGAAACACCATATATTTT. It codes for CASSPRGTVGNTIYF. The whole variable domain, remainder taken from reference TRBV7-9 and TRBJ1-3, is DTGVSQNPRHKITKRGQNVTFRCDPISEHNRLYWYRQTLGQGPEFLTYFQNEAQLEKSRLLSDRFSAERPKGSFSTLEIQRTEQGDSAMYLCASSPRGTVGNTIYFGEGSWLTVV.

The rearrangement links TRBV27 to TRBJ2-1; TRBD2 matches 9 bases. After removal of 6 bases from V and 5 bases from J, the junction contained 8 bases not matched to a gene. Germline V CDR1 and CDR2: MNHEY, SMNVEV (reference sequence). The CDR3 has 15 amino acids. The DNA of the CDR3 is TGTGCCAGCAGCCTCCCTAGCGGGGCCGACAATGAGCAGTTCTTC. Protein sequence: CASSLPSGADNEQFF.